The rows below give T cell receptor beta chains drawn from one sample of a study of blood T cell repertoires in COVID-19. The table came from immunoSEQ multiplex PCR; TCRdb's copy has only in-frame clones and leaves some out. The data contain about 54,000 clones, 85% to 95% of them singletons. Sequencing used peripheral blood. All receptors derive from a man in his fifties with acute or convalescent COVID-19. Each CDR3 is given with its conserved first and last residue. The order of the fields is D gene, V gene, J gene, clone size, CDR3 protein, CDR3 DNA. D genes are given only for firm matches. Clone sizes are given selectively: once, few, many, or a class where the clone is expanded.

TRBD2,TRBV5-6,TRBJ2-3,once,CASSLGLAGGPGTDTQYF,TGTGCCAGCAGCCTCGGACTAGCGGGAGGGCCAGGCACAGATACGCAGTATTTT
NA,TRBV14,TRBJ1-2,NA,CASSQYREGGYTF,TGTGCCAGCAGCCAATACAGGGAGGGTGGCTACACCTTC
NA,TRBV19,TRBJ2-7,NA,CASSIARGNHEQYF,TGTGCCAGTAGTATCGCCCGAGGCAACCACGAGCAGTACTTC
TRBD2,TRBV3-1/TRBV3-2,TRBJ2-5,NA,CASSQARGGRALVQTQYF,TGTGCCAGCAGCCAAGCCCGGGGCGGGAGGGCCTTGGTGCAGACCCAGTACTTC
TRBD2,TRBV2,TRBJ2-2,NA,CASRRTSAFTGELFF,TGTGCCAGCAGGAGGACTAGCGCGTTCACCGGGGAGCTGTTTTTT
TRBD1,TRBV5-5,TRBJ1-5,NA,CASSLGTGHSNQPQHF,TGTGCCAGCAGCTTAGGGACAGGGCATAGCAATCAGCCCCAGCATTTT
NA,TRBV6-5,TRBJ2-3,NA,CASDFVLGTDTQYF,TGTGCCAGCGACTTTGTTTTGGGCACAGATACGCAGTATTTT
TRBD2,TRBV9,TRBJ2-7,NA,CASSPLAGSYEQYF,TGTGCCAGCAGCCCACTAGCGGGGTCCTACGAGCAGTACTTC
TRBD1,TRBV11-3,TRBJ1-1,NA,CASSIGTVNTEAFF,TGTGCCAGCAGCATCGGGACAGTCAACACTGAAGCTTTCTTT
NA,TRBV12-3/TRBV12-4,TRBJ2-7,NA,CASSFGSSYEQYF,TGTGCCAGCAGTTTTGGGAGTTCCTACGAGCAGTACTTC
TRBD1,TRBV29-1,TRBJ2-7,NA,CSVPGDRGLKGEQYF,TGCAGCGTCCCAGGGGACAGGGGCCTAAAGGGGGAGCAGTACTTC
NA,TRBV3-1/TRBV3-2,TRBJ2-7,NA,CASSQRGTVNEQYF,TGTGCCAGCAGCCAAAGGGGGACCGTGAACGAGCAGTACTTC
TRBD2,TRBV2,TRBJ2-1,NA,CASSTGTSGYNEQFF,TGTGCCAGCAGTACCGGGACTAGCGGCTACAATGAGCAGTTCTTC
NA,TRBV29-1,TRBJ2-3,NA,CSVEGGLASDTQYF,TGCAGCGTTGAAGGGGGGCTAGCCTCCGATACGCAGTATTTT
NA,TRBV27,TRBJ2-2,NA,CASSLLSGEGPTGELFF,TGTGCCAGCAGTTTACTTTCAGGGGAGGGCCCCACCGGGGAGCTGTTTTTT
TRBD2,TRBV6-1,TRBJ2-7,NA,CASSEPGLAVYEQYF,TGTGCCAGCAGTGAACCAGGACTAGCGGTGTACGAGCAGTACTTC
TRBD2,TRBV7-6,TRBJ2-1,few,CASSFGRLAGPYNEQFF,TGTGCCAGCAGCTTTGGGCGACTAGCGGGACCTTACAATGAGCAGTTCTTC
TRBD1,TRBV19,TRBJ1-1,once,CASSIVGGRGNTEAFF,TGTGCCAGTAGTATAGTAGGGGGCAGGGGGAACACTGAAGCTTTCTTT
NA,TRBV4-2,TRBJ2-7,NA,CASSQEQDYEQYF,TGTGCCAGCAGCCAAGAACAGGATTACGAGCAGTACTTC
TRBD2,TRBV24-1,TRBJ2-1,NA,CATSTPSGSSGYNEQFF,TGTGCCACCAGTACCCCTAGCGGGAGTTCTGGCTACAATGAGCAGTTCTTC
TRBD2,TRBV6-5,TRBJ2-1,NA,CASKPGLALNEQFF,TGTGCCAGCAAACCGGGACTAGCGCTGAATGAGCAGTTCTTC
TRBD1,TRBV19,TRBJ2-2,NA,CASSRTGASNTGELFF,TGTGCCAGTAGTAGGACAGGGGCCTCGAACACCGGGGAGCTGTTTTTT
TRBD1,TRBV27,TRBJ2-7,NA,CASSSLTGMLEQYF,TGTGCCAGCAGTTCCCTGACAGGGATGTTGGAGCAGTACTTC
NA,TRBV19,TRBJ2-3,NA,CASSIDQEFLADTQYF,TGTGCCAGTAGTATAGATCAAGAGTTCCTCGCAGATACGCAGTATTTT
TRBD2,TRBV5-1,TRBJ2-3,NA,CASSLALLAGASTDTQYF,TGCGCCAGCAGCTTGGCATTGCTAGCGGGAGCGAGCACAGATACGCAGTATTTT
TRBD2,TRBV27,TRBJ2-2,NA,CASSTLAGEGELFF,TGTGCCAGCAGTACCCTAGCGGGAGAGGGGGAGCTGTTTTTT
NA,TRBV11-3,TRBJ2-5,NA,CASSLSRGMQTQYF,TGTGCCAGCAGCTTATCTCGGGGTATGCAGACCCAGTACTTC
NA,TRBV9,TRBJ2-1,NA,CASTGRGSSYNEQFF,TGTGCCAGCACAGGGCGGGGAAGCTCCTACAATGAGCAGTTCTTC
TRBD2,TRBV13,TRBJ2-7,NA,CASSLGASGSNIIYEQYF,TGTGCCAGCAGCTTAGGCGCTAGCGGGAGCAATATAATCTACGAGCAGTACTTC
NA,TRBV2,TRBJ2-3,NA,CASSEGRSGSADTQYF,TGTGCCAGCAGTGAAGGCCGTTCCGGTAGCGCAGATACGCAGTATTTT
TRBD2,TRBV30,TRBJ2-1,NA,CAWTRRTSGRSNEQFF,TGTGCCTGGACCAGGAGGACTAGCGGGAGGAGTAATGAGCAGTTCTTC
TRBD1,TRBV18,TRBJ2-7,NA,CASSPLPGQPYEQYF,TGTGCCAGCTCTCCCCTACCGGGACAGCCCTACGAGCAGTACTTC
NA,TRBV9,TRBJ1-1,NA,CASRRGGGTEAFF,TGTGCCAGCAGACGTGGGGGCGGCACTGAAGCTTTCTTT
TRBD2,TRBV5-1,TRBJ2-1,NA,CASSPRLAIGIYNEQFF,TGCGCCAGCAGCCCAAGACTAGCGATAGGGATATACAATGAGCAGTTCTTC
TRBD1,TRBV15,TRBJ1-5,NA,CATSGKIGTDQPQHF,TGTGCCACCAGCGGCAAAATTGGGACAGACCAGCCCCAGCATTTT
NA,TRBV11-3,TRBJ2-4,NA,CASSGERDTKNIQYF,TGTGCCAGCAGCGGAGAGAGGGACACTAAAAACATTCAGTACTTC
NA,TRBV5-6,TRBJ2-2,NA,CASSLYFQGTGELFF,TGTGCCAGCAGCTTGTACTTCCAGGGGACCGGGGAGCTGTTTTTT
TRBD2,TRBV6-5,TRBJ2-3,NA,CASRGLAGFTDTQYF,TGTGCCAGCAGGGGGCTAGCGGGATTCACAGATACGCAGTATTTT
NA,TRBV30,TRBJ2-2,NA,CAWSKTDGGELFF,TGTGCCTGGAGTAAAACAGACGGCGGGGAGCTGTTTTTT
NA,TRBV6-5,TRBJ2-3,NA,CASSGMNSLTDTQYF,TGTGCCAGCAGCGGGATGAATTCCCTCACAGATACGCAGTATTTT
TRBD1,TRBV9,TRBJ1-2,NA,CASSDHRGLHYGYTF,TGTGCCAGCAGCGACCACAGGGGGCTTCACTATGGCTACACCTTC
NA,TRBV11-2,TRBJ1-1,NA,CASSLVRGEAEAFF,TGTGCCAGCAGCTTAGTAAGGGGTGAGGCTGAAGCTTTCTTT
NA,TRBV18,TRBJ1-1,NA,CASSPGSGGNTEAFF,TGTGCCAGCTCACCAGGGTCGGGGGGGAACACTGAAGCTTTCTTT
TRBD1,TRBV7-2,TRBJ1-3,NA,CASSLGGTGGFGNTIYF,TGTGCCAGCAGCTTAGGGGGGACAGGGGGCTTTGGAAACACCATATATTTT
NA,TRBV6-5,TRBJ1-5,NA,CASIGSGSNQPQHF,TGTGCCAGCATCGGGTCAGGGAGCAATCAGCCCCAGCATTTT
NA,TRBV30,TRBJ2-5,NA,CAWRRSRAGQETQYF,TGTGCCTGGAGGAGGAGTCGGGCGGGCCAAGAGACCCAGTACTTC
NA,TRBV11-2,TRBJ1-1,NA,CASSPGRGLRLSTEAFF,TGTGCCAGCAGCCCCGGGAGGGGTTTAAGGTTGAGTACTGAAGCTTTCTTT